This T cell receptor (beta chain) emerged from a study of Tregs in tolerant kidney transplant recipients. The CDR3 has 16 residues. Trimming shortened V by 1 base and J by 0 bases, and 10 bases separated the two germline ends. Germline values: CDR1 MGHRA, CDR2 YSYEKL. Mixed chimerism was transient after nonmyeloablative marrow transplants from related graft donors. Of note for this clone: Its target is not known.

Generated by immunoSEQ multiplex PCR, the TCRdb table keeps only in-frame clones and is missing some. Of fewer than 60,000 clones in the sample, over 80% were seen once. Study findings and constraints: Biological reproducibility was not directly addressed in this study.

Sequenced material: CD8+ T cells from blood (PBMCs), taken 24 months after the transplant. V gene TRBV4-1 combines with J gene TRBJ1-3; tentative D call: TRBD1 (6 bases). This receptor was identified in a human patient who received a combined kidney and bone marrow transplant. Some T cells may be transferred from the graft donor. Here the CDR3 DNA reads TGCGCCAGCAGCCAAGGAGGGGGGGACTCTGGAAACACCATATATTTT. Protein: CASSQGGGDSGNTIYF.